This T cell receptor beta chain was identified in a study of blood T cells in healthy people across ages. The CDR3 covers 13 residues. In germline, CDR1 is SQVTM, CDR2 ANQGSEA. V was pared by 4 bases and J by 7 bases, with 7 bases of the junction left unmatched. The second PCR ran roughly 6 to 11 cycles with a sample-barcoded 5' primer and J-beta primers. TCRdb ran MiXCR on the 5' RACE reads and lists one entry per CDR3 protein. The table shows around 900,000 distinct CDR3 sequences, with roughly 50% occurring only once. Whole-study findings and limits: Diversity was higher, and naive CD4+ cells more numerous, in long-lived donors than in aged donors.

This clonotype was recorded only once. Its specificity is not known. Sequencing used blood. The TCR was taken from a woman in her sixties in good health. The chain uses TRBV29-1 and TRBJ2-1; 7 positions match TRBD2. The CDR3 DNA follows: TGCAGCGTTGGGGGGAGGGCCTGGAATGAGCAGTTCTTC. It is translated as CSVGGRAWNEQFF.